This is a list of T cell receptor beta chains from one sample in a study of blood T cells in healthy people across ages. TCRdb re-derived calls from the 5' RACE reads in MiXCR, one entry per CDR3 protein. The table lists approximately 800,000 distinct CDR3 sequences, roughly 64% of them singletons. Sequenced material: blood. The source of these receptors is a man in his thirties or forties in good health. Each CDR3 is given with its conserved first and last residue. The order of the fields is D gene, clone size, V gene, J gene, CDR3 DNA, CDR3 protein. A D gene is named only where the DNA matches it firmly. Some rows have no size entry. The others give once, few or many, or a class for an expanded clone.

D: .
size: .
V: TRBV4-3
J: TRBJ2-7
DNA: TGCGCCAGCAGCCAAGCTACAGGAAGCTCCTACGAGCAGTACTTC
CDR3: CASSQATGSSYEQYF

D: TRBD1
size: .
V: TRBV29-1
J: TRBJ2-7
DNA: TGCAGCGTGAACAGGGGTGCCGAGCAGTACTTC
CDR3: CSVNRGAEQYF

D: TRBD2
size: .
V: TRBV12-3/TRBV12-4
J: TRBJ2-5
DNA: TGTGCCAGCAGACCGGGGGGGCGGGTATCTCTAGAGACCCAGTACTTC
CDR3: CASRPGGRVSLETQYF

D: .
size: .
V: TRBV7-2
J: TRBJ2-7
DNA: TGTGCCAGCAGCTTAGTAGAGGGAGGGGGTTTTAGAACGGAGCAGTACTTC
CDR3: CASSLVEGGGFRTEQYF

D: .
size: .
V: TRBV9
J: TRBJ1-4
DNA: TGTGCCAGCAGCGTAGAAGGAGTTGCTAATGAAAAACTGTTTTTT
CDR3: CASSVEGVANEKLFF

D: .
size: few
V: TRBV10-3
J: TRBJ2-7
DNA: TGTGCCTCCGGAGACAGGGAGGCGGACGAGCAGTACTTC
CDR3: CASGDREADEQYF

D: .
size: .
V: TRBV7-9
J: TRBJ2-3
DNA: TGTGCCAGCAGGGACCAGGGCACAGATACGCAGTATTTT
CDR3: CASRDQGTDTQYF

D: .
size: .
V: TRBV6-1
J: TRBJ2-6
DNA: TGTGCCAGCAGACGACTGCCCTCTGGGGCCAACGTCCTGACTTTC
CDR3: CASRRLPSGANVLTF

D: .
size: .
V: TRBV10-3
J: TRBJ2-3
DNA: TGTGCCATCAGTGCAGGGACACAGAGCACAGATACGCAGTATTTT
CDR3: CAISAGTQSTDTQYF

D: .
size: .
V: TRBV4-2
J: TRBJ2-1
DNA: TGTGCCAGCAGCCAAGAAGTTAACGGGGGCAATGAGCAGTTCTTC
CDR3: CASSQEVNGGNEQFF

D: TRBD1
size: .
V: TRBV19
J: TRBJ2-5
DNA: TGTGCCAGTAGTATAAGGGACAGGGGGTCGAAAGAGACCCAGTACTTC
CDR3: CASSIRDRGSKETQYF

D: .
size: .
V: TRBV7-9
J: TRBJ2-4
DNA: TGTGCCAGCAGCTCCCCGGGTCGAGACATTCAGTACTTC
CDR3: CASSSPGRDIQYF

D: .
size: .
V: TRBV30
J: TRBJ1-2
DNA: TGTGCCTGGAGTGTACGTGGGGGAGGCGGCTACACCTTC
CDR3: CAWSVRGGGGYTF

D: .
size: few
V: TRBV9
J: TRBJ2-3
DNA: TGTGCCAGCAGCGTAGCCGGGGCTACCACAGATACGCAGTATTTT
CDR3: CASSVAGATTDTQYF